The clone carrying this TCR beta chain occurred a few times. These data are taken from a study of quantifying T cell responses using KT2 cells. Study information: cDNA was made from DNase-treated RNA using alpha and beta constant primers.

Trimming stripped 3 bases from V and 0 bases from J, with 12 bases between. This CDR3 is 16 amino acids long. Germline V lookup: CDR1 SNHLY, CDR2 FYNNEI. A single-stranded UMI oligo with SP2 sequence was ligated to cDNA 3' ends. First-round PCR used three to four cycles and beta primers RC1.1 and RC1.2 covering TRBC1 and TRBC2. Each CDR3 protein is one row after TCRdb ran MiXCR on the UMI-ligation and nested PCR reads. This repertoire shows roughly 51,000 distinct CDR3 sequences, 12% found once; its top ten account for 9.4%. Different KT2-to-PBMC ratios were created with a constant PBMC count. Sequencing input: PBMCs spiked with cells of the T cell clone KT2. The gene calls are TRBV2 and TRBJ2-1; D is perhaps TRBD2 (5 bases). This clonotype was obtained from a human donor. CDR3 residues: CASSDPRRGSYNEQFF. Here the CDR3 DNA reads TGTGCCAGCAGTGACCCTCGACGGGGCTCCTACAATGAGCAGTTCTTC.